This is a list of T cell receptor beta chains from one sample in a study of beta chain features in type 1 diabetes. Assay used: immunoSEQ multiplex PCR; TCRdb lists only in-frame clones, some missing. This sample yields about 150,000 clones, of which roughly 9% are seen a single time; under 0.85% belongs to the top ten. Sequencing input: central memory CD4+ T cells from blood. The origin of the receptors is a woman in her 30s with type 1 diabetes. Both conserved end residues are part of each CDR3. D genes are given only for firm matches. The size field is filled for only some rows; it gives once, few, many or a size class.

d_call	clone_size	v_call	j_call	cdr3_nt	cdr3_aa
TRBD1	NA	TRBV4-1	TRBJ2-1	TGCGCCAGCAGTACTGGACAGGGGGCTAGGAATGAGCAGTTCTTC	CASSTGQGARNEQFF
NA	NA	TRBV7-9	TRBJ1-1	TGTGCCAGCAGCCCACCCGGGGGGGAAGTAGCTTTCTTT	CASSPPGGEVAFF
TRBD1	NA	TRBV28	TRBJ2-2	TGTGCCAGCAGTTTGTGGGGGACAGGGCACACCGGGGAGCTGTTTTTT	CASSLWGTGHTGELFF
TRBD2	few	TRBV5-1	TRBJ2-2	TGCGCCAGCAGCTTGGACGCTAGCGGCAACACCGGGGAGCTGTTTTTT	CASSLDASGNTGELFF
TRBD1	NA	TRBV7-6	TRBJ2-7	TGTGCCAGCAGCCCGCCGGGACAGGGGGACTACGAGCAGTACTTC	CASSPPGQGDYEQYF
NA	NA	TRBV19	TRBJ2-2	TGTGCCAGTAGTCCACAAATGACAGCCTCCACCGGGGAGCTGTTTTTT	CASSPQMTASTGELFF
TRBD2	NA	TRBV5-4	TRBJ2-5	TGTGCCAGCAGCTTCCCGGGACTAGCAGGGGGAGAGACCCAGTACTTC	CASSFPGLAGGETQYF
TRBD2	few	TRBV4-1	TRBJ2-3	TGCGCCAGCAGCCATCCGGGACTAGCGGGAGGGGGCCAAGATACGCAGTATTTT	CASSHPGLAGGGQDTQYF
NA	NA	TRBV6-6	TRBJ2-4	TGTGCCAGCAGTGATGGACAGCCTGCCAAAAACATTCAGTACTTC	CASSDGQPAKNIQYF
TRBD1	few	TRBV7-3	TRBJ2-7	TGTGCCAGCAGCCCTCAGACAGGGGACGAGCAGTACTTC	CASSPQTGDEQYF
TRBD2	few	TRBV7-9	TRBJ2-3	TGTGCCGGGGGGCTAGCGGGAGAGTCTTTGGATACGCAGTATTTT	CAGGLAGESLDTQYF
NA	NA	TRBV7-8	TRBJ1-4	TGTGCCAGCAGCTTAGGGTACCGGAATGAAAAACTGTTTTTT	CASSLGYRNEKLFF
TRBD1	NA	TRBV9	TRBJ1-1	TGTGCCAGCAGCCGGGACAGGGGGGTGAACACTGAAGCTTTCTTT	CASSRDRGVNTEAFF
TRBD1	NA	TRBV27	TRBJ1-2	TGTGCCAGCAGTCATAGAATTTCGTCCCGGGACAGGGTTGGTGGCTACACCTTC	CASSHRISSRDRVGGYTF
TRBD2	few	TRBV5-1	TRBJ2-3	TGCGCCAGCTTCGGCGGGAGAACCGGAGATACGCAGTATTTT	CASFGGRTGDTQYF
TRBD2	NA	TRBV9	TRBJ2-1	TGTGCCAGCAGCGTAGAACCGGGACTAGCGCATGAGCAGTTCTTC	CASSVEPGLAHEQFF
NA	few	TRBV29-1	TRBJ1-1	TGCAGCGCCTGTGTCGTTGACACTGAAGCTTTCTTT	CSACVVDTEAFF
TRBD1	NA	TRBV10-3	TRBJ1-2	TGTGCCATCAGTGATGACAGGGATGGCTACACCTTC	CAISDDRDGYTF